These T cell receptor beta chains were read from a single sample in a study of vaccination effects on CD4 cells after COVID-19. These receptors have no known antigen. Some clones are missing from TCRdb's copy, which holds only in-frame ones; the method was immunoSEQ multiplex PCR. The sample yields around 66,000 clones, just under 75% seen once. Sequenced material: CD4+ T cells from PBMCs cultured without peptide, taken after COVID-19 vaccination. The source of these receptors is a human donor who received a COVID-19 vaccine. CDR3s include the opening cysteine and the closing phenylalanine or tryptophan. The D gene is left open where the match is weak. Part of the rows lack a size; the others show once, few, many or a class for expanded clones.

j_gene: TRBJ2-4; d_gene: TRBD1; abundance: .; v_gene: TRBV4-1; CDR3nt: TGCGCCAGCAGCCAAGGCATAGGGACAGGGAGGGCCAAAAACATTCAGTACTTC; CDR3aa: CASSQGIGTGRAKNIQYF
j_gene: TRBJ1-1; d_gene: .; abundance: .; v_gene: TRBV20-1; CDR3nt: TGCAGTGCTAGTACGCAGGGTATCCCGAACACTGAAGCTTTCTTT; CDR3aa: CSASTQGIPNTEAFF
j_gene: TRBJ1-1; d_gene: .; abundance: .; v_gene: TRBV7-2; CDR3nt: TGTGCCAGCAGTTCTAGGATGGGGCTGGCCGCTGAAGCTTTCTTT; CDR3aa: CASSSRMGLAAEAFF
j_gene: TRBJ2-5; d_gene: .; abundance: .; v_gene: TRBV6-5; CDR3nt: TGTGCCAGCAGGCCTCTTGTGGAGACCCAGTACTTC; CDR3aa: CASRPLVETQYF
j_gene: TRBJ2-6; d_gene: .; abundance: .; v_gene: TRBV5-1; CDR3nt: TGCGCCAGCAGCTTGGATGCGGGGGCCAACGTCCTGACTTTC; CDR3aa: CASSLDAGANVLTF
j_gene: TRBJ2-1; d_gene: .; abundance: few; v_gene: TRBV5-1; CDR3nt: TGCGCCAGCAGCGGTAGCGGGGACAGCAGCTCCTACAATGAGCAGTTCTTC; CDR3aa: CASSGSGDSSSYNEQFF
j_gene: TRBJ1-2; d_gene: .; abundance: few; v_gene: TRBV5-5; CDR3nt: TGTGCCAGCAGCTTGGCGATGGGAGGCTACACCTTC; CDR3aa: CASSLAMGGYTF
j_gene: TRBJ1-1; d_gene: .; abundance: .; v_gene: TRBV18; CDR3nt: TGTGCCAGCTCTCGAACAAGGCAGGGTACTGAAGCTTTCTTT; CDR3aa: CASSRTRQGTEAFF
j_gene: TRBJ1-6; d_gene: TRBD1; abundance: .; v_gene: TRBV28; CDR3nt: TGTGCCAGCAGTTTATGGCGGACAGGGGTTTCACCCCTCCACTTT; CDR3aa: CASSLWRTGVSPLHF
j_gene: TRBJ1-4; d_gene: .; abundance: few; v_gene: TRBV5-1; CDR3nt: TGCGCCAGCAGCTTAGGGGGTTTGGACGAAAAACTGTTTTTT; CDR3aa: CASSLGGLDEKLFF
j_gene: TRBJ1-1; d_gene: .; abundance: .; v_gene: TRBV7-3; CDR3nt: TGTGCCAGCAGCCCACAGGAGAACACTGAAGCTTTCTTT; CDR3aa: CASSPQENTEAFF
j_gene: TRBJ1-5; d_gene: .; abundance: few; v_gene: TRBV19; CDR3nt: TGTGCCACCAATGACAGATATAGCAATCAGCCCCAGCATTTT; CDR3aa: CATNDRYSNQPQHF
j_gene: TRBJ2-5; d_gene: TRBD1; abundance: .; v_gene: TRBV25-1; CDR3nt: TGTGCCAGCAACCCCCATCCCGGGACAGGACAAGAGACCCAGTACTTC; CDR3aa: CASNPHPGTGQETQYF
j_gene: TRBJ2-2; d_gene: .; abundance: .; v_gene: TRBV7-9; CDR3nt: TGTGCCAGCAGCTTAGACCCGAACACCGGGGAGCTGTTTTTT; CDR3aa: CASSLDPNTGELFF
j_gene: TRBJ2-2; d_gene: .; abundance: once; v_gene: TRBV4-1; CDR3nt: TGCGCCAGCAGCCAAGAGCTTGATGGCTACACCGGGGAGCTGTTTTTT; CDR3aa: CASSQELDGYTGELFF
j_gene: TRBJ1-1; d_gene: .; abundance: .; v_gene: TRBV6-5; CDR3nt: TGTGCAGCTCGGGGGCGCGGAGGGGACACTGAAGCTTTCTTT; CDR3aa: CAARGRGGDTEAFF
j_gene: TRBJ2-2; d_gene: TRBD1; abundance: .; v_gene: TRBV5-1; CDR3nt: TGCGCCAGCAGCCCGGGACAGGGTACGGCCGGGGAGCTGTTTTTT; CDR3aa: CASSPGQGTAGELFF
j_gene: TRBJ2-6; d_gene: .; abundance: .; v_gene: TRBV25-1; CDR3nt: TGTGCCAGCAGTGAATTTAGGGGGGCCAACGTCCTGACTTTC; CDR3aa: CASSEFRGANVLTF
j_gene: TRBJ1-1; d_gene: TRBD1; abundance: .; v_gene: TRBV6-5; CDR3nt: TGTGCCAGTTCGGGACAGGGTTACACTGAAGCTTTCTTT; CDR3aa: CASSGQGYTEAFF
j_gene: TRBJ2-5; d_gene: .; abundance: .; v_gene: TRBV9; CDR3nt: TGTGCCAGCAGCGTAGGACTCCAAGAGACCCAGTACTTC; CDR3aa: CASSVGLQETQYF
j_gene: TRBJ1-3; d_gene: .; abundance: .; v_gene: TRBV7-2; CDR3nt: TGTGCCAGCAGCTTAGATCGACAGGCTGTTGGAAACACCATATATTTT; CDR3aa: CASSLDRQAVGNTIYF
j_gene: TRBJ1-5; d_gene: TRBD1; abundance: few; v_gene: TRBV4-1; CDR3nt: TGCGCCAGCGGGGGACAGGGCAATCAGCCCCAGCATTTT; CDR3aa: CASGGQGNQPQHF
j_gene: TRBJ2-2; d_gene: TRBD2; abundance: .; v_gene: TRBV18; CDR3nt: TGTGCCAGCTCACCGCGTAACCGGGAGGGACGCACCGGGGAGCTGTTTTTT; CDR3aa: CASSPRNREGRTGELFF
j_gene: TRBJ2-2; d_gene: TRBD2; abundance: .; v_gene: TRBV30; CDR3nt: TGTGCCTGGAGTGGATTAGCGGGGGTTTGGAGGACCGGGGAGCTGTTTTTT; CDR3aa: CAWSGLAGVWRTGELFF
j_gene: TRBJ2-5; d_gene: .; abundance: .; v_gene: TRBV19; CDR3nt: TGTGCCAGTAGTAGGGCCAGAATCTTTCAAGAGACCCAGTACTTC; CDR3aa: CASSRARIFQETQYF
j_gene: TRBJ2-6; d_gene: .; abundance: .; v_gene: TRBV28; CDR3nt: TGTGCCAGCAGTTTAAACAGGGCTGGGGCCAACGTCCTGACTTTC; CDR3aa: CASSLNRAGANVLTF
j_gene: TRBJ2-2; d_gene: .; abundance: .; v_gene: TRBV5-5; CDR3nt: TGTGCCAGCAGCCCCGACTTGACAGGCGCTAACACCGGGGAGCTGTTTTTT; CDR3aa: CASSPDLTGANTGELFF
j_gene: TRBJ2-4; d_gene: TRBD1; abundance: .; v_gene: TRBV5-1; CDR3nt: TGCGCCAGCAGCTTGGGAAGACAGGGGTTAGCCAAAAACATTCAGTACTTC; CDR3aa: CASSLGRQGLAKNIQYF
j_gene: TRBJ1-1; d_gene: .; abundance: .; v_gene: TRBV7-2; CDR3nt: TGTGCCAGCAGCTTACGATGGGGGGGTGGCACTGAAGCTTTCTTT; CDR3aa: CASSLRWGGGTEAFF
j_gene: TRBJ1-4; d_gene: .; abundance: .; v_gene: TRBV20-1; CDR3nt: TGCAGTGCTAGTATTGGGGGCACTAATGAAAAACTGTTTTTT; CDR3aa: CSASIGGTNEKLFF
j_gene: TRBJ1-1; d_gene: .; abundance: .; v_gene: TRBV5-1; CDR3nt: TGCGCCAGCACCATAGGAGGGAAGAACACTGAAGCTTTCTTT; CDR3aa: CASTIGGKNTEAFF
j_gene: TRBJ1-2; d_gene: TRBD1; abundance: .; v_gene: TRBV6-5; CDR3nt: TGTGCCAGCAGTTACGATACAGGGGGCTATGGCTACACCTTC; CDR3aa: CASSYDTGGYGYTF
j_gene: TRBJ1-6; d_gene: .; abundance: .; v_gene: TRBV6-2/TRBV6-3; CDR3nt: TGTGCCAGCAGCTGGAATTCACCCCTCCACTTT; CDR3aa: CASSWNSPLHF
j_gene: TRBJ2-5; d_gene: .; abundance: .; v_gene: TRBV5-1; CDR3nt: TGCGCCAGCAAGTCCCGGACAGAGAAATACGAGACCCAGTACTTC; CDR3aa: CASKSRTEKYETQYF
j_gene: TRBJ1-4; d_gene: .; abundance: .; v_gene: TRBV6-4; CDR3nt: TGTGCCAGCAGTGACCGGGGAGAAAAACTGTTTTTT; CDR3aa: CASSDRGEKLFF
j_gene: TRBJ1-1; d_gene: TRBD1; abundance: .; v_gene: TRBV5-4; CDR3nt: TGTGCCAGCAGCCCGGACAGGGGGCGCCCTGAAGCTTTCTTT; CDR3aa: CASSPDRGRPEAFF
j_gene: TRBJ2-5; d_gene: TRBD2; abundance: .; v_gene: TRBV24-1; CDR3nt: TGTGCCACCAGTGATCGGACTAGCGAGGAGACCCAGTACTTC; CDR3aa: CATSDRTSEETQYF
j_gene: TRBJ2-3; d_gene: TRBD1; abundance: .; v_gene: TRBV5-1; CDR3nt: TGCGCCAGCAGCTTGAGACAGGGGAGCACAGATACGCAGTATTTT; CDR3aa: CASSLRQGSTDTQYF
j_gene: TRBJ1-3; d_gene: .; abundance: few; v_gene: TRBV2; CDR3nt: TGTGCCAGCAGACCGAGGGGCTCCTCTGGAAACACCATATATTTT; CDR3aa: CASRPRGSSGNTIYF
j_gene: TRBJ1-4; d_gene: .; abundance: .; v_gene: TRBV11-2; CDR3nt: TGTGCCAGCAGCCCGTTCGGGCAGGTTAATGAAAAACTGTTTTTT; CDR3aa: CASSPFGQVNEKLFF
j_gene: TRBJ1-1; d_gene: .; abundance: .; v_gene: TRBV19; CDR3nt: TGTGCCAGTCGGACAACCCGGAACTCAATCACTGAAGCTTTCTTT; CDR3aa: CASRTTRNSITEAFF
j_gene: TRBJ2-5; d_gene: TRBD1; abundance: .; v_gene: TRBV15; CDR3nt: TGTGCCACCAGCAGAGGGGGGACAGATCAAGAGACCCAGTACTTC; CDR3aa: CATSRGGTDQETQYF
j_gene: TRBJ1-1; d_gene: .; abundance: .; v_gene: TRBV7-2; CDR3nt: TGTGCCAGCAGCTTATACATGGATGGCGGAGCTTTCTTT; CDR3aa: CASSLYMDGGAFF
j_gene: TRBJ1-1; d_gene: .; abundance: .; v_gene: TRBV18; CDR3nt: TGTGCCAGCTCACCAAGGCAGGGAAGCACTGAAGCTTTCTTT; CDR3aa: CASSPRQGSTEAFF
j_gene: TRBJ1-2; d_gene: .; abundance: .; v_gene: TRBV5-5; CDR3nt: TGTGCCAGCAGCTTAGTGAGATCGTATGGCTACACCTTC; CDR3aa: CASSLVRSYGYTF
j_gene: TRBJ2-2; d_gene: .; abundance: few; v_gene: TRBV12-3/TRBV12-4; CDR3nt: TGTGCCAGCAGTTTTTGGGACGGGGAGCTGTTTTTT; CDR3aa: CASSFWDGELFF
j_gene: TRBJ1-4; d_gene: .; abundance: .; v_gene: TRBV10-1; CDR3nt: TGCGCCAGCAGTGAGTCGGGGCGAGGTGAAAAACTGTTTTTT; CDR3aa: CASSESGRGEKLFF
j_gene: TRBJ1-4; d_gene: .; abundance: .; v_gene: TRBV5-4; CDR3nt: TGTGCCAGCAGCTTGGTTACGGGACGACTGTTTTTT; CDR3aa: CASSLVTGRLFF
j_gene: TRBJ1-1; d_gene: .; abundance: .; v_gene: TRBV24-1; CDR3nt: TGTGCCACCAGTGAAGGGGACGGAATGAACACTGAAGCTTTCTTT; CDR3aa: CATSEGDGMNTEAFF
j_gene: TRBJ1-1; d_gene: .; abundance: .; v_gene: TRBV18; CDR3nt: TGTGCCAGCTCACCAGAGCTTCTAGACACTGAAGCTTTCTTT; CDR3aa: CASSPELLDTEAFF
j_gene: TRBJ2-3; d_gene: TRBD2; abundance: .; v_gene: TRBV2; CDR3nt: TGTGCCAGCAGTGAATTGTCATTTGCGGGGGGGCCCGGGACAGATACGCAGTATTTT; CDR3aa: CASSELSFAGGPGTDTQYF
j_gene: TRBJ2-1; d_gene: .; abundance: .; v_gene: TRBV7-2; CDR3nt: TGTGCCAGCAGCTTAGCCGCCAGCAACAATGAGCAGTTCTTC; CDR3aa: CASSLAASNNEQFF
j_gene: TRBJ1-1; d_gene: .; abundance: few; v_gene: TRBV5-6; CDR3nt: TGTGCCAGCAGCTTGGGGTGGGATGAAGCTTTCTTT; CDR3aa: CASSLGWDEAFF
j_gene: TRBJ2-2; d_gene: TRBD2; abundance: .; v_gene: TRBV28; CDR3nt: TGTGCCAGCAGTTGGGGACTAGCGGGGCCCGGGGAGCTGTTTTTT; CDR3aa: CASSWGLAGPGELFF
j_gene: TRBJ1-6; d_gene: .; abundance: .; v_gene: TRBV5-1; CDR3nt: TGCGCCAGCAGCTTGGGCGAGGGACCACCCCTCCACTTT; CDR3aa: CASSLGEGPPLHF